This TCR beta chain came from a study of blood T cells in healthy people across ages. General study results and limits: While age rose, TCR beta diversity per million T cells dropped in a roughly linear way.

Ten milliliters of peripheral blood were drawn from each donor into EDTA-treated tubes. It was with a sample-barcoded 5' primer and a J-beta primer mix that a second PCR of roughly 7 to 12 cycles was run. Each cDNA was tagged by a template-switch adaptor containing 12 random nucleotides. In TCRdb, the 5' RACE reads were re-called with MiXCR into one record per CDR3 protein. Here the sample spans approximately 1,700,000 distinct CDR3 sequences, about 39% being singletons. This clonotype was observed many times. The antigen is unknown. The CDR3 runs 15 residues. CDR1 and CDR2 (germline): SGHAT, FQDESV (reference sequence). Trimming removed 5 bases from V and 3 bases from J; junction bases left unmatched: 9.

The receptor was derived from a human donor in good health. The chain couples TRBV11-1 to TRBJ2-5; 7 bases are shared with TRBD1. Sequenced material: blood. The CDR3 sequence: CASSLRTGGEETQYF. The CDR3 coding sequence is TGTGCCAGCAGCCTCCGGACAGGTGGAGAAGAGACCCAGTACTTC.